What follows are 28 T cell receptor beta chains derived from one specimen sequenced in a study of shared clonotypes between healthy human individuals. In the naive CD8 group, cells lacked CD45RO and were positively selected for CCR7, so terminally differentiated effector memory CD45RA+ cells were left out. Using immunoSEQ multiplex PCR, the repertoire was profiled, and TCRdb retains in-frame clones only, with some absent. The sample yields about 700,000 clones, 92% seen once. The sample consisted of naive CD8+ T cells sorted from blood. These receptors all stem from a man under 40 in good health.

The chain couples TRBV28 to TRBJ2-7; D uncertain. Deletions cut 4 bases from V and 5 bases from J, with 15 bases between. CDR1 is MDHEN and CDR2 is SYDVKM in the germline V gene. There are 14 residues in the CDR3. CDR3 nucleotide sequence: TGTGCCAGCAGTTCGGCGCGAGGATCCAACGAGCAGTACTTC. Encoded protein: CASSSARGSNEQYF.

The chain is built from TRBV28 and TRBJ2-1; TRBD2 aligns across 11 bases. Germline V gene lookup returns CDR1 MDHEN and CDR2 SYDVKM. V trimming: 5 bases; J trimming: 8 bases; junction bases outside the gene matches: 8. CDR3 length equals 15 residues. The CDR3 region is CASSPSSGRAYEQFF. The CDR3 bases are TGTGCCAGCAGTCCAAGTAGCGGGAGGGCCTATGAGCAGTTCTTC.

The chain combines TRBV2 with TRBJ2-7, with 11 positions matching TRBD2. Germline values: CDR1 SNHLY, CDR2 FYNNEI. CDR3 length: 16 residues. With V trimmed by 3 bases and J by 4 bases, 8 bases remained unmatched. CDR3 loop: CASSDTSGRGIYEQYF. For the CDR3, the DNA is TGTGCCAGCAGTGACACTAGCGGGAGAGGCATATACGAGCAGTACTTC.

V and J are TRBV29-1 and TRBJ2-7; 11 bases map to TRBD2. The CDR3 contains 16 residues. Germline CDR1 SQVTM, CDR2 ANQGSEA. J gave up 5 bases and V 7 bases, and 16 bases lay outside the gene matches. This CDR3 reads CSASPTSGMGGDEQYF. CDR3 nucleotide sequence: TGCAGCGCAAGCCCGACTAGCGGGATGGGTGGGGACGAGCAGTACTTC.

This chain joins TRBV18 and TRBJ2-7; 7 positions agree with TRBD1. Trimming at V came to 0 bases and at J to 7 bases, leaving 9 bases not matched to a gene. CDR1 and CDR2 (germline): KGHSH, LQKENI. The CDR3 contains 15 residues. Here the CDR3 reads CASSPPNGRGWEQYF. DNA of the CDR3: TGTGCCAGCTCACCACCGAATGGCAGGGGGTGGGAGCAGTACTTC.

As to this clone: The junction and the germline gene differ at one end; a read error may be behind it. The V call is TRBV27, the J call TRBJ1-1; D is ambiguous. Germline V lookup: CDR1 MNHEY, CDR2 SMNVEV (reference sequence). This CDR3 contains 13 residues. The CDR3 spells CTSSFAVNTEAFF. CDR3 nucleotide sequence: TGTACCAGCAGTTTTGCGGTGAACACTGAAGCTTTCTTT.

This chain connects TRBV27 to TRBJ1-2, with a possible D match to TRBD1 (5 bases). Germline-derived CDR1 and CDR2 are MNHEY and SMNVEV (reference sequence). The V end was cut by 8 bases, the J end by 0 bases, with 13 bases between. The CDR3 loop spans 14 amino acids. The CDR3 sequence: CASGLQASNYGYTF. As DNA, the CDR3 is TGTGCCAGCGGATTACAGGCGTCTAACTATGGCTACACCTTC.

The chain couples TRBV7-9 to TRBJ2-2, with unresolved D. The V end lost 6 bases, the J end lost 0 bases, and 14 bases lay between the germline ends. Germline CDR1 SEHNR, CDR2 FQNEAQ (reference sequence). The CDR3 covers 16 residues. As DNA, the CDR3 is TGTGCCAGCAGACCCACGAAGGACGCGAACACCGGGGAGCTGTTTTTT. Its translation: CASRPTKDANTGELFF.

The CDR3 DNA is TGCGCCAGCGGGGACCCAGGGCCTGTAGATACGCAGTATTTT. It specifies CASGDPGPVDTQYF. The V and J genes are TRBV10-2 and TRBJ2-3; tentatively, D is TRBD1 or TRBD2 (5 bases each). The CDR3 length is 14 residues. The germline gives CDR1 WSHSY, CDR2 SAAADI. V was shortened by 8 bases and J by 5 bases, with 17 bases between the two germline ends.

The rearrangement joins TRBV28 to TRBJ2-2; 8 bases agree with TRBD2. There are 17 residues in the CDR3. V shed 6 bases and J 4 bases; nucleotides not matched to a gene: 13. Germline-derived CDR1 and CDR2 are MDHEN and SYDVKM. The chain's CDR3 is CASRERTSAGGTGELFF. CDR3 DNA: TGTGCCAGCAGGGAACGAACCTCGGCGGGGGGCACCGGGGAGCTGTTTTTT.

The J gene is TRBJ1-1, the V gene TRBV2; D unclear. The V gene's germline CDR1 is SNHLY and CDR2 FYNNEI. Trimming stripped 7 bases from V and 11 bases from J, with 14 bases between. The length of the CDR3 is 11 residues. The CDR3 is CASNSQTGAFF. Written as DNA, the CDR3 is TGTGCCAGCAATTCGCAGACGGGTGCTTTCTTT. The full variable domain, its missing parts supplied by reference TRBV2 and TRBJ1-1, is EPEVTQTPSHQVTQMGQEVILRCVPISNHLYFYWYRQILGQKVEFLVSFYNNEISEKSEIFDDQFSVERPDGSNFTLKIRSTKLEDSAMYFCASNSQTGAFFGQGTRLTVV.

The rearrangement uses TRBV7-9 and TRBJ2-3; TRBD1 matches 10 bases. Trimming removed 4 bases from V and 5 bases from J; junction bases left unmatched: 9. Looked up from germline, CDR1 is SEHNR and CDR2 is FQNEAQ (reference sequence). The CDR3 spans 16 residues. CDR3 protein: CASSSPPGTGVDTQYF. The CDR3 coding sequence is TGTGCCAGCAGCTCCCCCCCCGGGACAGGGGTAGATACGCAGTATTTT.

The chain is built from TRBV7-9 and TRBJ2-5; D is tentatively TRBD1 or TRBD2 (5 bases each). With 5 bases removed from V and 3 bases from J, the gap between germline ends came to 19 bases. Germline CDR1 SEHNR, CDR2 FQNEAQ (reference sequence). There are 16 residues in the CDR3. CDR3 in amino acids: CASSHLRIGDEETQYF. For the CDR3, the DNA is TGTGCCAGCAGCCACCTCCGGATAGGGGACGAAGAGACCCAGTACTTC. Using reference TRBV7-9 and TRBJ2-5 for the parts outside the CDR3, the full variable domain is DTGVSQNPRHKITKRGQNVTFRCDPISEHNRLYWYRQTLGQGPEFLTYFQNEAQLEKSRLLSDRFSAERPKGSFSTLEIQRTEQGDSAMYLCASSHLRIGDEETQYFGPGTRLLVL.

Here the CDR3 reads CASSNYVFGTGGELFF. For the CDR3, the DNA is TGTGCCAGCAGCAATTATGTTTTTGGGACCGGAGGGGAGCTGTTTTTT. The gene calls are TRBV7-9 and TRBJ2-2, with D perhaps matching TRBD1 or TRBD2 (5 bases each). CDR3 length: 16 residues. The germline V gene has CDR1 SEHNR and CDR2 FQNEAQ (reference sequence). Trimming removed 5 bases at V and 8 bases at J, with 21 bases between.

The gene calls are TRBV5-6 and TRBJ2-1, with 9 bases that match TRBD2. The J segment lost 8 bases and the V segment lost 2 bases, leaving 11 bases of the junction unmatched. In germline, CDR1 is SGHDT, CDR2 YYEEEE. The CDR3 has 16 residues. The CDR3 DNA follows: TGTGCCAGCAGCTTTGCCAGCGTAGCGGGAGACTATGAGCAGTTCTTC. This gives the protein CASSFASVAGDYEQFF.

V is TRBV28 and J is TRBJ2-2, with D tentatively TRBD1 or TRBD2 (5 bases each). Trimming stripped 6 bases from V and 6 bases from J, with 14 bases between. The CDR3 consists of 14 residues. Germline V gene lookup returns CDR1 MDHEN and CDR2 SYDVKM. CDR3: CASSYPEGPGELFF. The CDR3 DNA follows: TGTGCCAGCAGCTACCCCGAGGGGCCCGGGGAGCTGTTTTTT.

This chain connects TRBV2 to TRBJ1-5; D unclear. V lost 5 bases and J 0 bases, leaving 11 bases between the germline ends. Germline CDR1 and CDR2: SNHLY and FYNNEI. The CDR3 length is 15 residues. The CDR3 DNA reads TGTGCCAGCAGTCCGGACGGCTTTAGCAATCAGCCCCAGCATTTT. It specifies CASSPDGFSNQPQHF.

CDR3 coding DNA: TGTGCCAGCAGGTCTATCTCCGGGCCCGCGCGGTACGAGCAGTACTTC. Amino acid sequence: CASRSISGPARYEQYF. V is TRBV11-2 and J is TRBJ2-7; D is unresolved. V was clipped by 6 bases and J by 4 bases, with 22 bases between them. CDR3 length equals 16 residues. Germline assignment: CDR1 SGHAT and CDR2 FQNNGV.

The genes are TRBV4-1 and TRBJ2-7; 11 positions agree with TRBD2. V was pared by 3 bases and J by 4 bases, with 5 bases of the junction left unmatched. There are 15 residues in the CDR3. Germline-derived CDR1 and CDR2 are MGHRA and YSYEKL. In DNA, the CDR3 is TGCGCCAGCAGCCATACTAGCGGGAGAGCTTACGAGCAGTACTTC. Protein sequence: CASSHTSGRAYEQYF.

The chain joins TRBV4-3 to TRBJ2-7, with 12 bases matching TRBD2. This CDR3 has 15 residues. Germline trimming cut 4 bases from V and 2 bases from J; bases unmatched to any gene: 3. Germline V CDR1 and CDR2: LGHNA, YSLEER. The CDR3 DNA reads as TGCGCCAGCAGCCTCAGGACTAGCGGGGCCTACGAGCAGTACTTC. This codes for CASSLRTSGAYEQYF.

The chain recombines TRBV5-1 with TRBJ2-7; tentatively, D is TRBD2 (6 bases). V was shortened by 3 bases and J by 5 bases, with 18 bases between the two germline ends. This CDR3 has 15 amino acids. CDR1 and CDR2 (germline): SGHRS, YFSETQ. CDR3 nucleotides: TGCGCCAGCAGCTCTGGGGGACTCCAAAGCCACGAGCAGTACTTC. It encodes CASSSGGLQSHEQYF.

This clone has a single count. This chain uses TRBV10-1 with TRBJ2-1; 8 positions agree with TRBD1. Germline assignment: CDR1 WNHNN and CDR2 SYGVQD (reference sequence). J was trimmed by 0 bases and V by 7 bases; bases with no gene match: 11. The CDR3 has 17 amino acids. CDR3 residues: CASNPGTGSFSYNEQFF. The CDR3 nucleotides are TGCGCCAGCAACCCCGGGACAGGCTCCTTCTCCTACAATGAGCAGTTCTTC.

V usage is TRBV28 and J usage is TRBJ2-3; 9 positions agree with TRBD2. Germline V gene data show CDR1 as MDHEN and CDR2 as SYDVKM. The CDR3 has 18 residues. After removal of 3 bases from V and 1 base from J, the junction contained 11 bases not matched to a gene. CDR3 region: CASSFPSGARGGTDTQYF. The CDR3 nucleotides are TGTGCCAGCAGTTTTCCTAGCGGGGCCCGTGGTGGCACAGATACGCAGTATTTT.

The chain employs TRBV7-2 and TRBJ1-1; tentatively, D is TRBD1 (5 bases). This CDR3 region has 14 residues. The V end lost 1 base, the J end lost 4 bases, and 10 bases lay between the germline ends. Germline V CDR1 and CDR2: SGHTA, FQGNSA. DNA of the CDR3: TGTGCCAGCAGCTTAGATCGGAGGGGCACTGAAGCTTTCTTT. Its translation is CASSLDRRGTEAFF.

This clone was counted between two and nine times. The genes are TRBV6-1 and TRBJ2-1; 9 bases are shared with TRBD1. Germline V gene data show CDR1 as MNHNS and CDR2 as SASEGT. CDR3 length: 17 amino acids. V shed 0 bases, J shed 0 bases, and the junction held 3 bases outside the gene matches. This CDR3 is CASSEAGTGSSYNEQFF. Here the CDR3 DNA reads TGTGCCAGCAGTGAAGCAGGGACAGGGAGCTCCTACAATGAGCAGTTCTTC.

The chain employs TRBV28 and TRBJ2-1, with TRBD1 as a possible D gene (6 bases). Germline values: CDR1 MDHEN, CDR2 SYDVKM. Trimming removed 5 bases from V and 7 bases from J, with 18 bases in between. The CDR3 is 15 amino acids. The CDR3 sequence: CASSLRQGIGNEQFF. CDR3 DNA sequence: TGTGCCAGCAGTCTACGGCAGGGGATAGGGAATGAGCAGTTCTTC. The full variable domain, completed using reference TRBV28 and TRBJ2-1, is DVKVTQSSRYLVKRTGEKVFLECVQDMDHENMFWYRQDPGLGLRLIYFSYDVKMKEKGDIPEGYSVSREKKERFSLILESASTNQTSMYLCASSLRQGIGNEQFFGPGTRLTVL.

This chain joins TRBV28 and TRBJ2-5, with D possibly called TRBD1 or TRBD2 (5 bases each). The CDR3 sequence is 15 residues long. Germline-derived CDR1 and CDR2 are MDHEN and SYDVKM. Between the trimmed V and J ends, which lost 3 bases and 3 bases, there was a span of 14 bases. The CDR3 DNA follows: TGTGCCAGCAGTTTGGGGACCGGGACGAAAGAGACCCAGTACTTC. Amino acid sequence: CASSLGTGTKETQYF.

The V gene is TRBV5-4, the J gene TRBJ2-5, with D possibly being TRBD1 (5 bases). V was pared by 3 bases and J by 3 bases, with 15 bases between. This CDR3 spans 15 amino acids. Per the germline V gene, CDR1 is SGHNT and CDR2 is YYREEE (reference sequence). CDR3 protein: CASSSVLDKEETQYF. For the CDR3, the DNA is TGTGCCAGCAGCTCCGTGTTGGACAAAGAAGAGACCCAGTACTTC.